This T cell receptor (beta chain) was obtained from a study of T cell changes during pregnancy in multiple sclerosis. The method was immunoSEQ multiplex PCR; TCRdb's version includes in-frame clones alone and lacks a portion of them. The data contain tens of thousands of clones, approximately 95% of them singletons. Germline V CDR1 and CDR2: MRHNA, SNTAGT. Trimming took off 5 bases at V and 0 bases at J, with 13 bases between the two ends. CDR3 size: 15 residues. The receptor's source is a female donor with multiple sclerosis, enrolled in a pregnancy study. The sequencing used peripheral blood, collected in the first trimester of pregnancy. This sequence joins TRBV6-4 and TRBJ2-5, with D perhaps TRBD1 (5 bases). CDR3 sequence reads: CASSPLAGNQETQYF. The DNA for the CDR3 is TGTGCCAGCAGTCCCTTAGCAGGGAACCAAGAGACCCAGTACTTC.